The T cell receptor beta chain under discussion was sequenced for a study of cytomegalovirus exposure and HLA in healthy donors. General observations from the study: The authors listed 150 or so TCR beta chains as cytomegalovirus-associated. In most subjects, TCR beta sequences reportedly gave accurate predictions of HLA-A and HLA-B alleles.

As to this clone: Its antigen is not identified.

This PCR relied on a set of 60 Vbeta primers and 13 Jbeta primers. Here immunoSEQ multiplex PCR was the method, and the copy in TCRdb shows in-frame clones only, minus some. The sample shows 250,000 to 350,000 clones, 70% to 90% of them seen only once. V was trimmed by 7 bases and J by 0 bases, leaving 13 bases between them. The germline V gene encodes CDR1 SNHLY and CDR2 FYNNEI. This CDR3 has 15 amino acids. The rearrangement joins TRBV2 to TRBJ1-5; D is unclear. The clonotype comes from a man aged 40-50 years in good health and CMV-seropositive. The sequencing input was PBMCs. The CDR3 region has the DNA TGTGCCAGCACCGTGGGCCCAGATAGCAATCAGCCCCAGCATTTT. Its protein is CASTVGPDSNQPQHF.